This T cell receptor (beta chain) was sequenced during a study of blood T cell repertoires in COVID-19. Sequenced by immunoSEQ multiplex PCR; TCRdb stores in-frame clones only, minus some. The profile shows about 280,000 clones, around 90% of them singletons. Germline lookup yields CDR1 SGHTA and CDR2 FQGNSA. The CDR3 consists of 14 residues. V lost 4 bases and J 0 bases, leaving 6 bases between the germline ends. The TCR was taken from a woman in her thirties or forties who had recovered from COVID-19. Sequenced material: PBMCs or T cells enriched from blood (not recorded which). The genes are TRBV7-2 and TRBJ1-4; D remains unclear. The CDR3 sequence is CASSSGATNEKLFF. Here the CDR3 DNA reads TGTGCCAGCAGCTCCGGGGCAACTAATGAAAAACTGTTTTTT.